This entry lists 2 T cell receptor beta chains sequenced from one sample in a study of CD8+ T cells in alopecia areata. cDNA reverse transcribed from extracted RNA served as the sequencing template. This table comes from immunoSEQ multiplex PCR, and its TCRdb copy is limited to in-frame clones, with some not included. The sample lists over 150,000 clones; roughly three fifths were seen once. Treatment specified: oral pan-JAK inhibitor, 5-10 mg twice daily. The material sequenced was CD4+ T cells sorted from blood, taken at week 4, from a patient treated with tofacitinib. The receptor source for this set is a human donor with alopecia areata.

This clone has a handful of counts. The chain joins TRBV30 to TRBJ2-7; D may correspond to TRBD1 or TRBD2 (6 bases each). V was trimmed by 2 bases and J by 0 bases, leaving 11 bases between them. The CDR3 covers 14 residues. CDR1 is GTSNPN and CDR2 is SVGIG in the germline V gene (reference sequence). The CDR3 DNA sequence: TGTGCCTGGAGTCGGGGGCCGACCTCCTACGAGCAGTACTTC. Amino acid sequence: CAWSRGPTSYEQYF.

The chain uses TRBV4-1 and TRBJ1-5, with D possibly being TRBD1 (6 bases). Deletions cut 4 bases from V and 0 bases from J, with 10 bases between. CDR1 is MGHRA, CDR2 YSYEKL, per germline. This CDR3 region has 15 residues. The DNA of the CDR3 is TGCGCCAGCAGCCCGGACAGAAATAGCAATCAGCCCCAGCATTTT. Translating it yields CASSPDRNSNQPQHF.